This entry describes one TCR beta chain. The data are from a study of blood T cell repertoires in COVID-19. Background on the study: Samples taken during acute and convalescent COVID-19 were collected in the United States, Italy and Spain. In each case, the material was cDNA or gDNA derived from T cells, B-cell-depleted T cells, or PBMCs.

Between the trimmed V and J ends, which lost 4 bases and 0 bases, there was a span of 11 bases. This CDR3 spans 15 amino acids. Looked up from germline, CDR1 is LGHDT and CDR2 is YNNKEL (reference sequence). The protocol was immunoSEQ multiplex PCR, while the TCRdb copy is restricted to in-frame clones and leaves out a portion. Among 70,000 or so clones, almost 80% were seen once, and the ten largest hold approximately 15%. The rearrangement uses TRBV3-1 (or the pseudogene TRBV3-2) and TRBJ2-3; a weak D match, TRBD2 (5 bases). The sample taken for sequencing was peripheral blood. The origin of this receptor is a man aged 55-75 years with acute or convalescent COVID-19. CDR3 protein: CASSRGGVSTDTQYF. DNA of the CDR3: TGTGCCAGCAGCCGCGGAGGAGTTAGCACAGATACGCAGTATTTT.